The 20 T cell receptor beta chains below come from one sample, sequenced in a study of OX40 agonist ivuxolimab in advanced cancers. The library was built by means of the immunoSEQ multiplex PCR assay. Imported from immuneACCESS, the table was reduced by TCRdb to in-frame sequences with V and J called. These copies leave out some clones; in studies compared against another copy, an unresolved V gene accounts for under half, and the cause of the remainder is not known. The sample table lists more than 50,000 clones, roughly 93% of them with a count of one. The ten largest make up approximately 18% of the sample. The specimen was CD4+ or CD8+ T cells sorted from blood, collected in a trial of the OX40 agonist ivuxolimab. The source of these receptors is an adult with an advanced solid tumor such as melanoma, head and neck, liver or kidney cancer.

The J gene is TRBJ1-2, the V gene TRBV4-3; 8 bases map to TRBD1. V was pared by 1 base and J by 1 base, with 5 bases of the junction left unmatched. The CDR3 has 16 amino acids. Germline loops: CDR1 LGHNA, CDR2 YSLEER. The CDR3 DNA reads as TGCGCCAGCAGCCAAGGACAGGGGAGAGGTAACTATGGCTACACCTTC. Translation gives CASSQGQGRGNYGYTF.

This chain uses TRBV7-6 with TRBJ2-1; TRBD2 matches 8 bases. The CDR3 totals 14 residues. V trimming: 4 bases; J trimming: 10 bases; junction bases outside the gene matches: 9. Germline V lookup: CDR1 SGHVS, CDR2 FNYEAQ. The CDR3 sequence: CASSSEGAGVEQFF. CDR3 nucleotide sequence: TGTGCCAGCAGCTCCGAGGGAGCGGGAGTGGAGCAGTTCTTC.

V usage is TRBV10-1 and J usage is TRBJ2-5; D unresolved. Trimming stripped 10 bases from V and 5 bases from J, with 17 bases between. Germline CDR1 WNHNN, CDR2 SYGVQD (reference sequence). The CDR3 spans 13 residues. In nucleotides, the CDR3 is TGCGCCACCCCAAAAGGCGTAGTGGAGACCCAGTACTTC. Translating it yields CATPKGVVETQYF.

V and J are TRBV7-8 and TRBJ2-7; D gene uncertain. Trimming shortened V by 0 bases and J by 7 bases, and 10 bases separated the two germline ends. Germline CDR1 is SGHVS and CDR2 is FQNEAQ. The CDR3 contains 13 residues. CDR3 in amino acids: CASSLAQLNEQYF. Written as DNA, the CDR3 is TGTGCCAGCAGCTTAGCGCAACTGAATGAGCAGTACTTC.

This chain connects TRBV29-1 to TRBJ2-2, with 7 bases that match TRBD2. Trimming took 3 bases from V and 8 from J; bases not matched to a gene: 15. Germline CDR1 is SQVTM and CDR2 is ANQGSEA. The CDR3 is made up of 16 amino acids. The CDR3 DNA is TGCAGCGTTGATTCTATCGGGGAGGGGCAGACTGGGGAGCTGTTTTTT. Its protein product is CSVDSIGEGQTGELFF.

The V gene is TRBV5-4, the J gene TRBJ1-2; TRBD1 might be the D (5 bases). CDR3 length: 14 residues. V lost 1 base and J 4 bases, leaving 11 bases between the germline ends. Germline CDR1 and CDR2: SGHNT and YYREEE (reference sequence). The CDR3 region is CASSLYQGGYGYTF. The DNA for the CDR3 is TGTGCCAGCAGCTTGTACCAGGGTGGCTATGGCTACACCTTC.

This clone was observed once. The chain employs TRBV6-5 and TRBJ2-7; 10 nucleotides agree with TRBD1. Trimming at V came to 2 bases and at J to 1 base, leaving 2 bases not matched to a gene. CDR1 and CDR2 from the germline V gene are MNHEY and SVGAGI. This CDR3 is 15 amino acids long. Here the CDR3 reads CASSYGQGGSYEQYF. The CDR3 bases are TGTGCCAGCAGTTACGGACAGGGGGGATCCTACGAGCAGTACTTC.

V usage is TRBV7-2 and J usage is TRBJ1-1, with D possibly matching TRBD1 (5 bases). CDR1 and CDR2 from the germline V gene are SGHTA and FQGNSA. CDR3 size: 15 residues. V was shortened by 0 bases and J by 0 bases, with 8 bases between the two germline ends. This CDR3 reads CASSLAGTLNTEAFF. CDR3 sequence (DNA): TGTGCCAGCAGCTTAGCAGGGACCTTGAACACTGAAGCTTTCTTT.

This rearrangement joins TRBV27 to TRBJ2-7, with D hard to call. This CDR3 is 14 amino acids long. Trimming stripped 4 bases from V and 5 bases from J, with 15 bases between. Germline V gives CDR1 MNHEY, CDR2 SMNVEV (reference sequence). The CDR3 loop reads CASSYYMGGNEQYF. CDR3 DNA: TGTGCCAGCAGTTACTATATGGGCGGAAACGAGCAGTACTTC.

This clone was picked up one time. This sequence joins TRBV27 and TRBJ2-1; perhaps TRBD2 as D (6 bases). Trimming stripped 2 bases from V and 2 bases from J, with 13 bases between. The CDR3 is made up of 16 amino acids. CDR1 MNHEY and CDR2 SMNVEV come from the germline V gene (reference sequence). CDR3 loop: CASSLGTRGTYNEQFF. CDR3 coding DNA: TGTGCCAGCAGTTTAGGGACTCGAGGGACCTACAATGAGCAGTTCTTC.

The chain combines TRBV7-9 with TRBJ2-7; 8 positions match TRBD2. Germline lookup yields CDR1 SEHNR and CDR2 FQNEAQ (reference sequence). The J segment lost 4 bases and the V segment lost 5 bases, leaving 7 bases of the junction unmatched. This CDR3 has 14 residues. The CDR3: CASSPTSGWYEQYF. The DNA for the CDR3 is TGTGCCAGCAGCCCAACTAGCGGCTGGTACGAGCAGTACTTC.

This chain joins TRBV7-6 and TRBJ2-7; 7 nucleotides align to TRBD2. The CDR3 has 15 residues. Germline values: CDR1 SGHVS, CDR2 FNYEAQ. The J segment lost 3 bases and the V segment lost 2 bases, leaving 7 bases of the junction unmatched. CDR3 residues: CASSLTGGSRYEQYF. The CDR3 nucleotides read TGTGCCAGCAGCTTAACGGGCGGGAGTCGCTACGAGCAGTACTTC.

This clone was detected once. The V and J genes are TRBV7-8 and TRBJ1-2; 9 bases are shared with TRBD1. Germline V gene data show CDR1 as SGHVS and CDR2 as FQNEAQ. The CDR3 is 13 amino acids. With 4 bases clipped from V and 4 bases from J, the junction kept 1 base outside the gene matches. The CDR3 reads CASSSGQGYGYTF. The CDR3 region has the DNA TGTGCCAGCAGCTCGGGACAGGGCTATGGCTACACCTTC.

The rearrangement uses TRBV7-9 and TRBJ1-1; D gene ambiguous. Germline V gene data show CDR1 as SEHNR and CDR2 as FQNEAQ (reference sequence). V lost 5 bases and J 0 bases, leaving 7 bases between the germline ends. The CDR3 has 13 residues. CDR3 amino acids: CASSPLMNTEAFF. CDR3 DNA: TGTGCCAGCAGCCCTTTAATGAACACTGAAGCTTTCTTT.

A single count supports this clone. This chain connects TRBV28 to TRBJ1-5; D might be TRBD1 (5 bases). The V gene lost 2 bases and the J gene lost 12 bases, with 11 bases spanning the gap. The germline gives CDR1 MDHEN, CDR2 SYDVKM. The CDR3 contains 12 residues. For the CDR3, the DNA is TGTGCCAGCAGTTTACTTAGAGGGGACCAGCATTTT. Translating gives CASSLLRGDQHF.

The rearrangement links TRBV10-3 to TRBJ1-1; D gene uncertain. The CDR3 contains 14 residues. Germline lookup yields CDR1 ENHRY and CDR2 SYGVKD. V lost 4 bases, J lost 4 bases, and 13 bases lay in between. The CDR3 region is CAISVGSATTEAFF. The DNA of the CDR3 is TGTGCCATCAGTGTGGGCAGTGCGACCACTGAAGCTTTCTTT.

The chain has TRBV9 and TRBJ1-2; D unclear. This CDR3 has 14 amino acids. V lost 0 bases and J 4 bases, leaving 10 bases between the germline ends. Germline CDR1 SGDLS, CDR2 YYNGEE. The CDR3 reads CASSVGTVFYGYTF. As DNA, the CDR3 is TGTGCCAGCAGCGTAGGAACAGTCTTCTATGGCTACACCTTC.

V usage is TRBV15 and J usage is TRBJ1-1; tentatively, D is TRBD1 (5 bases). The CDR3 consists of 15 residues. Germline V CDR1 and CDR2: LNHNV, YYDKDF (reference sequence). Trimming stripped 8 bases from V and 1 base from J, with 17 bases between. CDR3 loop: CATQTPGLGNTEAFF. The DNA for the CDR3 is TGTGCCACCCAAACTCCGGGACTGGGGAACACTGAAGCTTTCTTT.

The chain recombines TRBV7-2 with TRBJ2-1; no clear D. V was trimmed by 7 bases and J by 0 bases, leaving 13 bases between them. CDR1 and CDR2 (germline): SGHTA, FQGNSA. The CDR3 is 15 residues long. CDR3 nucleotide sequence: TGTGCCAGCAACAAACGGAGTACCTCCTACAATGAGCAGTTCTTC. Translating gives CASNKRSTSYNEQFF. Variable domain in full (rest from reference TRBV7-2 and TRBJ2-1): GAGVSQSPSNKVTEKGKDVELRCDPISGHTALYWYRQSLGQGLEFLIYFQGNSAPDKSGLPSDRFSAERTGGSVSTLTIQRTQQEDSAVYLCASNKRSTSYNEQFFGPGTRLTVL.

This chain links TRBV30 with TRBJ1-1; D gene unclear. This CDR3 is 13 amino acids long. The V end lost 0 bases, the J end lost 2 bases, and 7 bases lay between the germline ends. CDR1 and CDR2 from the germline V gene are GTSNPN and SVGIG (reference sequence). The CDR3 coding sequence is TGTGCCTGGAGTGTAAAGATCAACACTGAAGCTTTCTTT. The encoded protein is CAWSVKINTEAFF.